This T cell receptor beta chain was documented in a study of blood T cell repertoires in COVID-19 (dated by TCRdb to the early 2020s). Study-level background: Samples covering the acute and convalescent phases of COVID-19 were provided by collaborators in the United States, Italy and Spain. The material from the prospective study consisted of cDNA or gDNA derived from T cells, B-cell-depleted T cells, or PBMCs. Subjects who had been exposed to COVID-19, were actively infected with it, or had recovered from it provided the deeply sampled blood TCRbeta repertoires that made up the dataset. The repertoires were released in a freely available public database meant as a resource for research on the immune response to SARS-CoV-2. Samples came from the ongoing ImmuneRACE study (first 160 participants) plus 1,254 subjects from 6 global collaborators. Nearly every sample came with metadata listing a de-identified subject ID, COVID-19 status, age in years and sex. HLA class I and class II types, where available, came from metadata supplied by the sample provider rather than from assay-based typing.

Whole blood was collected in K2EDTA tubes by collaborating institutions according to the institutions' own protocols. Collaborator samples were shipped for TCRbeta analysis as frozen whole blood, isolated PBMCs, or DNA extracted from either sample type. The immunoSEQ Assay, a bias-controlled multiplex PCR, was used to amplify TCRbeta CDR3 regions from genomic DNA. As for the original processing: Nucleated cell counts per sample were estimated from amplification of reference gene primers within the assay. Sequence reads were collapsed and filtered to measure the absolute abundance of every unique TCRbeta CDR3 rearrangement. For each sample, productive Simpson clonality was calculated by taking the square root of Simpson's diversity index across productive rearrangements. The source is immuneACCESS, and TCRdb retained only in-frame sequences with V and J called. Part of the clones is not carried over; for the studies checked, unresolved V genes explain less than half of this, and the remainder is unexplained. The V and J calls and clone size come from that table; D and trimming were worked out from the DNA. In all, the sample holds around 100,000 clones, and 88% of those were seen once. The top ten clones comprise roughly 4.7% of the sample.

This clone was observed a single time. Its cognate antigen has yet to be identified. Base quality data are lacking; no much larger clone is found one base away. The research as a whole found: The quantity of clinical and demographic metadata differed by source and by participant and was supplied without curation.

Sequenced: peripheral blood. The clonotype comes from a human donor in a cohort sampled during active COVID-19.

At the DNA level, the sequence is TGTGCCAGTAACCCACCAGAAAACACTGAAGCTTTCTTT. It codes for CASNPPENTEAFF. The receptor chain draws on TRBV19 and TRBJ1-1; confidence is insufficient to name the D gene. A distance of 11 bases separates the germline ends of V and J, which lose 7 bases and 2 bases respectively. Looking up the germline V gene (reference sequence) yields CDR1 LNHDA and CDR2 SQIVND. From the cysteine up to the phenylalanine, the CDR3 has a length of 13 residues. Of all the DNA, just the CDR3 is kept, 39 bases in frame from base 1.